Reported below is one T cell receptor (beta chain). No antigen is known for it. Per-base quality was not reported, and no clone a single base away is much larger than it. Patients with a history of autoimmune disease or receiving systemic immunosuppression were excluded from the trial. Peripheral blood for TCR sequencing was collected from all dose cohorts at baseline, on cycle 4 day 1, and on cycle 7 day 1. The samples were drawn from a first-in-human, open-label, multicenter phase I dose-escalation trial of ivuxolimab. The trial enrolled adults with locally advanced or metastatic head and neck squamous cell, hepatocellular, melanoma or renal cell carcinoma. CD4+ and CD8+ T cells were sorted separately from peripheral blood before TCR sequencing. Spanning cysteine to phenylalanine, the CDR3 consists of 16 amino acids. Only the CDR3 DNA stays, 48 bases, in frame from base 1. At the junction V is shortened by 0 bases and J by 5 bases, with 16 bases in between. The germline V gene specifies MNHEY as CDR1 and SVGAGI as CDR2.

This entry is derived from a study of OX40 agonist ivuxolimab in advanced cancers. In the study overall: Ivuxolimab was a fully human IgG2 agonistic monoclonal antibody targeting the costimulatory receptor OX40 (CD134). The monotherapy dose-escalation portion (N of about 49 patients) of the phase I ivuxolimab trial is reported in the paper. In the dose-escalation cohort, about four fifths of patients were male, and the mean age was approximately 60 years with a range of roughly 20 to 85. Among the roughly 50 dose-escalation patients, some 20 had hepatocellular carcinoma, about 15 melanoma, 9 renal cell carcinoma and 9 head and neck cancer. Patients were allowed to have had prior anti-PD-1, anti-PD-L1 or anti-CTLA-4 therapy, and approximately 37% of the dose-escalation patients had been treated with checkpoint inhibitors. Intravenous ivuxolimab was administered to patients every 2 weeks at six dose levels: 0.01, 0.1, 0.3, 1.5, 3 and 10 mg/kg. Partial responses occurred in three dose-escalation patients, of whom one had hepatocellular carcinoma and two had cutaneous melanoma. The purpose of peripheral TCRbeta sequencing was to test whether ivuxolimab changed TCR sequence diversity and led to clonal T-cell expansion. General findings and caveats noted by the study authors: After ivuxolimab, CD8+ T cells had more expanded clones than CD4+ T cells on average. At doses of 0.1 to 3.0 mg/kg, clonal expansion of both CD4+ and CD8+ blood T cells was observed from baseline to week 6. Low levels of normalized T-cell clonal expansion were also seen in some patients who did not respond. Partial responders in the 0.1-3.0 mg/kg groups had among the lowest normalized peripheral clonal expansion, especially among CD8+ T cells. Antigen specificity was not determined for the clonally expanded peripheral T cells.

Genomic DNA was isolated from the sorted cells so that the TCRbeta CDR3 region could be sequenced. The immunoSEQ Assay was used for sequencing of TCRbeta CDR3 regions. TCRdb limited this immuneACCESS table to in-frame rearrangements with V and J called. A share of clones is missing; checked studies link under half to unresolved V genes, and the rest is unexplained. The sample records 76,000 or so clones, 75% to 85% of which are singletons. The ten largest clones capture 0.61% of the sample. This clonotype was obtained from an adult with an advanced solid tumor such as melanoma, head and neck, liver or kidney cancer. This specimen consisted of CD4+ or CD8+ T cells sorted from blood, obtained in a trial of the OX40 agonist ivuxolimab. The chain is made from TRBV6-5 and TRBJ1-2; D gene: possibly TRBD1, on 5 matching bases. The CDR3 here reads CASSYSASFGGYGYTF. The nucleotide sequence is TGTGCCAGCAGTTACTCAGCAAGTTTTGGGGGATATGGCTACACCTTC.